This entry lists 18 T cell receptor beta chains sequenced from one sample in a study of radiation and T cells in renal cell carcinoma. Indicated time point: blood 4 weeks post-SBRT, at nephrectomy. Stated treatment: 15 Gy SBRT to primary tumor, nephrectomy 4 weeks later. The protocol was immunoSEQ multiplex PCR, while the TCRdb copy is restricted to in-frame clones and leaves out a portion. The sample includes over 25,000 clones, over 75% of them seen just once. The input for sequencing was blood, taken from a patient whose treatment included radiotherapy and nephrectomy. The receptors originated from a man in his fifties or sixties with renal cell carcinoma.

V and J are TRBV5-1 and TRBJ2-1; D unresolved. CDR3 size: 12 residues. Per germline, CDR1 SGHRS and CDR2 YFSETQ. Trimming shortened V by 3 bases and J by 7 bases, and 8 bases separated the two germline ends. In nucleotides, the CDR3 is TGCGCCAGCAGCTCAAGGTCTAATGAGCAGTTCTTC. This sequence encodes CASSSRSNEQFF.

The rearrangement uses TRBV19 and TRBJ2-7, with 16 nucleotides matching TRBD2. The germline CDR1 and CDR2 sequences are LNHDA and SQIVND (reference sequence). Trimming at V came to 2 bases and at J to 2 bases, leaving 9 bases not matched to a gene. The CDR3 contains 19 residues. The CDR3 loop is CASSITYTGTSGRAYEQYF. The CDR3 bases are TGTGCCAGTAGTATAACTTATACCGGGACTAGCGGGAGGGCCTACGAGCAGTACTTC.

The gene calls are TRBV12-5 and TRBJ2-5; D is undetermined. This CDR3 has 15 amino acids. Germline V gene sequence: CDR1 LGHNT, CDR2 FRNRAP. Deletions cut 2 bases from V and 2 bases from J, with 12 bases between. This chain's CDR3 is CASGLLPSTQETQYF. In DNA, the CDR3 is TGTGCTAGTGGTTTGCTCCCCAGCACTCAAGAGACCCAGTACTTC. The complete variable domain, with remaining parts taken from reference TRBV12-5 and TRBJ2-5, reads DARVTQTPRHKVTEMGQEVTMRCQPILGHNTVFWYRQTMMQGLELLAYFRNRAPLDDSGMPKDRFSAEMPDATLATLKIQPSEPRDSAVYFCASGLLPSTQETQYFGPGTRLLVL.

The chain couples TRBV4-3 to TRBJ2-5; a weak D match, TRBD1 (6 bases). Germline V gives CDR1 LGHNA, CDR2 YSLEER. The V end lost 3 bases, the J end lost 4 bases, and 18 bases lay between the germline ends. This CDR3 region has 16 residues. The CDR3, as DNA: TGCGCCAGCAGCCATGGGAATGGCCGAGGGGGAGAGACCCAGTACTTC. Translated: CASSHGNGRGGETQYF.

CDR3 bases: TGTGCCACCAGCCAGACAGGAGACGAGCAGTACTTC. Its protein is CATSQTGDEQYF. The chain carries TRBV15 and TRBJ2-7; TRBD1 might be the D (6 bases). Trimming shortened V by 5 bases and J by 5 bases, and 10 bases separated the two germline ends. Germline V lookup: CDR1 LNHNV, CDR2 YYDKDF (reference sequence). The CDR3 totals 12 residues.

The V and J genes are TRBV19 and TRBJ1-1; TRBD1 aligns across 9 bases. The CDR3 has 17 residues. With 5 bases clipped from V and 3 bases from J, the junction kept 13 bases outside the gene matches. Germline V gene data show CDR1 as LNHDA and CDR2 as SQIVND (reference sequence). The CDR3 region is CASSPLDRGGIDTEAFF. In DNA, the CDR3 is TGTGCCAGTAGTCCTTTGGACAGGGGAGGGATCGACACTGAAGCTTTCTTT.

A note on this clone: This CDR3 is also generated by other DNA sequences in the sample. The CDR3 loop reads CASRLAGAQQTQYF. The CDR3 coding sequence is TGTGCCAGCCGACTAGCGGGAGCTCAACAGACCCAGTACTTC. This chain joins TRBV27 and TRBJ2-5, with 12 bases aligning to TRBD2. The CDR3 totals 14 residues. The V gene end was trimmed by 8 bases and the J gene end by 6 bases; junction bases not matched to a gene: 7. Germline lookup yields CDR1 MNHEY and CDR2 SMNVEV (reference sequence).

V is TRBV6-1 and J is TRBJ2-7; 7 bases match TRBD1. Trimming cost V 4 bases and J 2 bases; bases outside gene matches: 5. The CDR3 covers 14 residues. Germline V gives CDR1 MNHNS, CDR2 SASEGT. The CDR3 spells CASSVWDRTYEQYF. Here the CDR3 DNA reads TGTGCCAGCAGTGTTTGGGACAGAACCTACGAGCAGTACTTC.

The rearrangement links TRBV5-1 to TRBJ2-1; D remains unclear. V was cut by 3 bases and J by 0 bases, with 16 bases left in between. The CDR3 sequence is 17 residues long. Germline CDR1 reads SGHRS; CDR2 reads YFSETQ. The CDR3 nucleotides read TGCGCCAGCAGCTCGACCAATCCCCCGAGCTCCTACAATGAGCAGTTCTTC. Translated: CASSSTNPPSSYNEQFF.

This clone was counted once. The chain is built from TRBV5-1 and TRBJ2-2, with 7 bases that match TRBD1. The CDR3 is 15 residues long. V gave up 2 bases and J gave up 4 bases; unmatched junction bases: 5. Germline values: CDR1 SGHRS, CDR2 YFSETQ. The CDR3, as DNA: TGCGCCAGCAGCTTTACGACAGGGATCACCGGGGAGCTGTTTTTT. Amino acids: CASSFTTGITGELFF.

The CDR3 reads CASSLSGFYYEQYF. As DNA, the CDR3 is TGTGCCAGCTCTCTTTCGGGATTTTATTACGAGCAGTACTTC. The rearrangement links TRBV6-1 to TRBJ2-7, with D possibly matching TRBD2 (5 bases). The CDR3 has 14 amino acids. Trimming shortened V by 8 bases and J by 4 bases, and 18 bases separated the two germline ends. From germline, CDR1 is MNHNS and CDR2 SASEGT.

The chain combines TRBV10-3 with TRBJ2-7; perhaps TRBD2 as D (6 bases). The germline V gene has CDR1 ENHRY and CDR2 SYGVKD. CDR3 length: 15 residues. Trimming removed 4 bases from V and 5 bases from J, with 18 bases in between. In DNA, the CDR3 is TGTGCCATCAGTGGGGCCCCGGGAGAGATCCACGAGCAGTACTTC. Translated: CAISGAPGEIHEQYF.

The V call is TRBV6-1, the J call TRBJ1-5; D gene uncertain. With 5 bases removed from V and 0 bases from J, the gap between germline ends came to 8 bases. Looked up from germline, CDR1 is MNHNS and CDR2 is SASEGT. CDR3 size: 14 residues. The CDR3 nucleotides are TGTGCCAGCAGTCAGGACTATAGCAATCAGCCCCAGCATTTT. This codes for CASSQDYSNQPQHF.

As regards this clone: The same CDR3 can be traced to other DNA sequences in this sample. This chain connects TRBV18 to TRBJ1-1, with D unresolved. The germline V gene has CDR1 KGHSH and CDR2 LQKENI. The CDR3 is 14 residues long. Deletions cut 3 bases from V and 1 base from J, with 9 bases between. The DNA of the CDR3 is TGTGCCAGCTCACCGGTAAGAGGGAACACTGAAGCTTTCTTT. Residues: CASSPVRGNTEAFF.

V is TRBV7-6 and J is TRBJ1-1; 8 bases map to TRBD1. Germline CDR1 reads SGHVS; CDR2 reads FNYEAQ. This CDR3 has 15 amino acids. V was pared by 5 bases and J by 1 base, with 6 bases of the junction left unmatched. This CDR3 is CASSPQTGANTEAFF. The CDR3, as DNA: TGTGCCAGCAGCCCTCAGACAGGGGCGAACACTGAAGCTTTCTTT.

V and J are TRBV5-4 and TRBJ2-2; 7 nucleotides match TRBD2. The CDR3 has 15 amino acids. Looked up from germline, CDR1 is SGHNT and CDR2 is YYREEE (reference sequence). V gave up 6 bases and J gave up 3 bases; unmatched junction bases: 8. The CDR3 region is CASKVFAGDTGELFF. The CDR3 region has the DNA TGTGCCAGCAAGGTCTTCGCGGGGGACACCGGGGAGCTGTTTTTT.

This chain connects TRBV6-1 to TRBJ2-3; TRBD2 aligns across 9 bases. This CDR3 contains 15 residues. With 6 bases clipped from V and 0 bases from J, the junction kept 4 bases outside the gene matches. Germline CDR1 reads MNHNS; CDR2 reads SASEGT. In nucleotides, the CDR3 is TGTGCCAGCAGCTCACTAGCGGGTAGCACAGATACGCAGTATTTT. It translates to CASSSLAGSTDTQYF.

This clone was observed a few times. V is TRBV14 and J is TRBJ1-1, with a possible D match to TRBD1 (5 bases). Trimming left V 4 bases short and J 0 bases short, with 12 bases between. This CDR3 is built from 15 residues. The germline CDR1 and CDR2 sequences are SGHDN and FVKESK. In DNA form, the CDR3 reads TGTGCCAGCAGCCCCCTAGGGACGTTGAACACTGAAGCTTTCTTT. It specifies CASSPLGTLNTEAFF.